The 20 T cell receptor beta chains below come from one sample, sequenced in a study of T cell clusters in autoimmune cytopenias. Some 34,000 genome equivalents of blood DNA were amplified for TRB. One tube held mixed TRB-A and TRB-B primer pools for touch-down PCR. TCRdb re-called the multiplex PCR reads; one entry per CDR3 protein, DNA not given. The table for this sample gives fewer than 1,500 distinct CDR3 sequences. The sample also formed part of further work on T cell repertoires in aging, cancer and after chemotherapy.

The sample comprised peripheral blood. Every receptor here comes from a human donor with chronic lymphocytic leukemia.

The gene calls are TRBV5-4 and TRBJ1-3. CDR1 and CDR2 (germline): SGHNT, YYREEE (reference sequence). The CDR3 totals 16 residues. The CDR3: CASSGLAGGSENTIYF.

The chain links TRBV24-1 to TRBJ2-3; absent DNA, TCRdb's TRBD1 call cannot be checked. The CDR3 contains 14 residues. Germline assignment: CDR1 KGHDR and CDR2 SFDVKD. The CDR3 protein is CATSPLESGDTQYF.

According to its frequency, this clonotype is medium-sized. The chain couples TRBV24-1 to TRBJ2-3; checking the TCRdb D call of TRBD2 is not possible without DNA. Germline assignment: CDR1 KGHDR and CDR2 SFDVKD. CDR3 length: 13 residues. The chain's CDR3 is CATSDPLGVTQYF.

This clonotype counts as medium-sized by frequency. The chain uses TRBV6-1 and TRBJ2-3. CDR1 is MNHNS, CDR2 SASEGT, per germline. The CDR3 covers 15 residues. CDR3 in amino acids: CASSELLPSTDTQYF.

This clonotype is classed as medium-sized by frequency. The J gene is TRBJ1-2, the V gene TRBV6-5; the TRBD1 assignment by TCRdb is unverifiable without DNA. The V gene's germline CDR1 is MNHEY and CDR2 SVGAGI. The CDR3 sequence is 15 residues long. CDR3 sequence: CASSYSGREYYGYTF.

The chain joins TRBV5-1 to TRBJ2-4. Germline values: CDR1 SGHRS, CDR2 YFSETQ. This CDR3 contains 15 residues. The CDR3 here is CASSLGGMAKNIQYF.

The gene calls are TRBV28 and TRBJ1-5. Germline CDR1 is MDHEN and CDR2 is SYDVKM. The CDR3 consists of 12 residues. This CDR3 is CASTGLREPQHF.

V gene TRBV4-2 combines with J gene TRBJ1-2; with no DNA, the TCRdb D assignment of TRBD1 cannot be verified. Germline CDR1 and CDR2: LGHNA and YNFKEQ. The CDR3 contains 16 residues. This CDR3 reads CASSQDTGQDNYGYTF.

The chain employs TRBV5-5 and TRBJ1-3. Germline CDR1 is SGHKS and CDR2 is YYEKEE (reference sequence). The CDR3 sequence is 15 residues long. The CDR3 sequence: CASSLAQGIENTIYF. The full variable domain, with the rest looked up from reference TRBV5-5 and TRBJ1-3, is DAGVTQSPTHLIKTRGQQVTLRCSPISGHKSVSWYQQVLGQGPQFIFQYYEKEERGRGNFPDRFSARQFPNYSSELNVNALLLGDSALYLCASSLAQGIENTIYFGEGSWLTVV.

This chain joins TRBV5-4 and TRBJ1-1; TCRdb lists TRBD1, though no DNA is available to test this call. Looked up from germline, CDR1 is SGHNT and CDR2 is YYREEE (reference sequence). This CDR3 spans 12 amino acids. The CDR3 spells CASSSGGTEAFF.

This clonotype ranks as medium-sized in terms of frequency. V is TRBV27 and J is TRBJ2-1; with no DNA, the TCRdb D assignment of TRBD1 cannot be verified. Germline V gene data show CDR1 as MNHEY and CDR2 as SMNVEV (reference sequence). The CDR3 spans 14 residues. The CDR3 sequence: CASSYTGTGNEQFF.

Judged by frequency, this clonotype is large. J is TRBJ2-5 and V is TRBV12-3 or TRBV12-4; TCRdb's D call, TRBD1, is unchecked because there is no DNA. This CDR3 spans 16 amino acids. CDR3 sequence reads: CASRQEDRGQKETQYF.

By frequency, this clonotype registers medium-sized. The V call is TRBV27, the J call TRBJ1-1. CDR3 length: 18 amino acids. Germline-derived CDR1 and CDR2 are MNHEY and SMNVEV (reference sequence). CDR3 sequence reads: CASSSLPGLSSGNTEAFF.

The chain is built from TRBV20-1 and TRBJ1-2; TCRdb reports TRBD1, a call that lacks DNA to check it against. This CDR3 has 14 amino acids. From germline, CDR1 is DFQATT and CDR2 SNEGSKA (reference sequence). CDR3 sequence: CSASDRGPLYGYTF.

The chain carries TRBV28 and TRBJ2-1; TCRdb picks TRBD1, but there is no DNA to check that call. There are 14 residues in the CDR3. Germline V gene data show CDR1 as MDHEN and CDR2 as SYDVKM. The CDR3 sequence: CASSATRGHNEQFF.

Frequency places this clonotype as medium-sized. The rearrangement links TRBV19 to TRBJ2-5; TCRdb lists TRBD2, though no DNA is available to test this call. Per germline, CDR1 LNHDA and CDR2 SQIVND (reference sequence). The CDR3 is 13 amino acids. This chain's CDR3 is CASQEGGGETQYF.

CDR3 region: CASSRGASGNEQFF. The rearrangement joins TRBV7-3 to TRBJ2-1; the TCRdb call, TRBD2, lacks DNA for checking. The germline CDR1 and CDR2 sequences are SGHTA and FQGTGA. The CDR3 totals 14 residues.

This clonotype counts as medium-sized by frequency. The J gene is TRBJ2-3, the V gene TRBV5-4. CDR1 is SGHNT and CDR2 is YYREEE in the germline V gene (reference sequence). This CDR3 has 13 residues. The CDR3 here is CASSGASQDTQYF.

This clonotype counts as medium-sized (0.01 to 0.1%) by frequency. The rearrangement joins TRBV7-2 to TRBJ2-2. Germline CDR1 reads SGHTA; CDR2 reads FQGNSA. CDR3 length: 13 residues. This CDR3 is CASSFSNTGELFF.

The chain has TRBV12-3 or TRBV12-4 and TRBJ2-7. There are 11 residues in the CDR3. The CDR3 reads CASSRTYEQYF.